This T cell receptor (beta chain) is drawn from a study of T cells after yellow fever vaccination. General study points: By day 5 rather than day 15, the secondary response had peaked, though it was weaker. Clonotypes appearing in both CD4 and CD8 compartments existed, and their share was small. Abundant clonotypes (contaminants from the bulk population) could be present in FACS-sorted repertoires.

A universal primer site and UMIs were added as TCR cDNA was made by 5'RACE template switching. TCRdb fed the 5' RACE reads into MiXCR, producing one record per CDR3 protein. Of about 580,000 distinct CDR3 sequences listed, about a sixth were seen once; the top ten hold roughly 17%. The CDR3 contains 14 residues. CDR1 SGHRS and CDR2 YFSETQ come from the germline V gene. Unmatched junction bases numbered 4, after V lost 0 bases and J lost 10 bases. This clonotype was counted between two and nine times. Its antigen is as yet unknown. The rearrangement uses TRBV5-1 and TRBJ2-1, with TRBD2 matching over 10 bases. This sample comprised PBMCs, obtained 5 days after the first yellow fever vaccination. The source of this sequence is a man younger than 35 who received the YFV17D yellow fever vaccine. In DNA form, the CDR3 reads TGCGCCAGCAGCTTGGAAGCGGGGGGGCAGGAGCAGTTCTTC. Protein: CASSLEAGGQEQFF.